A selection of T cell receptor beta chains follows, all from one sample in a study of blood T cells in healthy people across ages. TCRdb re-called the 5' RACE reads through MiXCR, storing one row per CDR3 protein. This table has approximately 850,000 distinct CDR3 sequences, around 43% appearing once. What was sequenced was blood. The receptors derive from a man aged 55 to 70 in good health. The CDR3 runs from the conserved cysteine through the conserved F or W. The D gene is left open where the match is weak. Size tells how often a clone was seen (once, few, many) or the class of an expanded clone, and some rows leave it out.

J gene: TRBJ1-2; V gene: TRBV7-2; clone size: few; D gene: TRBD1; CDR3 length: 14; CDR3 protein: CASSAGGQYYGYTF; CDR3 DNA: TGTGCCAGCAGCGCAGGGGGGCAGTACTATGGCTACACCTTC
J gene: TRBJ2-5; V gene: TRBV4-3; clone size: .; D gene: TRBD2; CDR3 length: 17; CDR3 protein: CASSQETSGGASETQYF; CDR3 DNA: TGCGCCAGCAGCCAAGAAACGAGCGGGGGGGCCTCGGAGACCCAGTACTTC
J gene: TRBJ2-1; V gene: TRBV7-2; clone size: once; D gene: .; CDR3 length: 16; CDR3 protein: CAGSFEAGTQPHEQFF; CDR3 DNA: TGTGCCGGCAGCTTTGAGGCCGGGACCCAGCCCCATGAGCAGTTCTTC
J gene: TRBJ1-5; V gene: TRBV27; clone size: .; D gene: TRBD1; CDR3 length: 17; CDR3 protein: CASRSVTGVGSNQPQHF; CDR3 DNA: TGTGCCAGCAGATCGGTAACAGGGGTTGGTAGCAATCAGCCCCAGCATTTT
J gene: TRBJ2-5; V gene: TRBV5-1; clone size: .; D gene: .; CDR3 length: 15; CDR3 protein: CASSRGSRFGETQYF; CDR3 DNA: TGCGCCAGCAGCAGGGGCTCTAGGTTCGGAGAGACCCAGTACTTC
J gene: TRBJ2-1; V gene: TRBV7-2; clone size: .; D gene: TRBD2; CDR3 length: 15; CDR3 protein: CASSQGLAGVYEQFF; CDR3 DNA: TGTGCCAGCAGCCAGGGACTAGCGGGCGTCTATGAGCAGTTCTTC
J gene: TRBJ2-3; V gene: TRBV6-1; clone size: few; D gene: TRBD1; CDR3 length: 16; CDR3 protein: CASRTGTVLSTDTQYF; CDR3 DNA: TGTGCCAGCAGGACCGGGACAGTCCTTAGCACAGATACGCAGTATTTT
J gene: TRBJ2-1; V gene: TRBV4-3; clone size: .; D gene: TRBD2; CDR3 length: 16; CDR3 protein: CASSQEFASGGGEQFF; CDR3 DNA: TGCGCCAGCAGCCAAGAATTCGCAAGCGGGGGCGGTGAGCAGTTCTTC
J gene: TRBJ2-7; V gene: TRBV18; clone size: few; D gene: TRBD1; CDR3 length: 16; CDR3 protein: CASSRPEDRGSYEQYF; CDR3 DNA: TGTGCCAGCTCACGCCCCGAGGACAGGGGCTCCTACGAGCAGTACTTC
J gene: TRBJ1-5; V gene: TRBV27; clone size: .; D gene: .; CDR3 length: 13; CDR3 protein: CASSLTLGQPQHF; CDR3 DNA: TGTGCCAGCAGTTTAACTCTTGGTCAGCCCCAGCATTTT
J gene: TRBJ1-4; V gene: TRBV20-1; clone size: .; D gene: .; CDR3 length: 13; CDR3 protein: CSAGGGVGEKLFF; CDR3 DNA: TGCAGTGCTGGCGGGGGGGTTGGTGAAAAACTGTTTTTT
J gene: TRBJ2-5; V gene: TRBV7-6; clone size: few; D gene: TRBD2; CDR3 length: 15; CDR3 protein: CASSQSGGPGETQYF; CDR3 DNA: TGTGCCAGCAGCCAAAGCGGGGGCCCTGGAGAGACCCAGTACTTC
J gene: TRBJ2-3; V gene: TRBV28; clone size: .; D gene: .; CDR3 length: 15; CDR3 protein: CASSLRAGEGDTQYF; CDR3 DNA: TGTGCCAGCAGTTTACGAGCGGGTGAGGGGGATACGCAGTATTTT
J gene: TRBJ2-5; V gene: TRBV15; clone size: few; D gene: .; CDR3 length: 13; CDR3 protein: CATSIEGAGEQYF; CDR3 DNA: TGTGCCACCAGCATAGAGGGGGCGGGGGAGCAGTACTTC
J gene: TRBJ1-2; V gene: TRBV10-3; clone size: few; D gene: .; CDR3 length: 13; CDR3 protein: CASQPGTSYGYTF; CDR3 DNA: TGTGCCAGCCAGCCGGGGACCTCCTATGGCTACACCTTC
J gene: TRBJ1-1; V gene: TRBV20-1; clone size: .; D gene: .; CDR3 length: 16; CDR3 protein: CSAKNWTAGAWTEAFF; CDR3 DNA: TGCAGTGCCAAAAATTGGACGGCGGGGGCTTGGACTGAAGCTTTCTTT
J gene: TRBJ2-4; V gene: TRBV2; clone size: few; D gene: .; CDR3 length: 14; CDR3 protein: CASRRAVTDNIQYF; CDR3 DNA: TGTGCCAGCAGAAGAGCCGTTACGGATAACATTCAGTACTTC
J gene: TRBJ2-7; V gene: TRBV4-1; clone size: .; D gene: .; CDR3 length: 15; CDR3 protein: CASSRALDPSYEQYF; CDR3 DNA: TGCGCCAGCAGCCGCGCACTAGATCCCTCCTACGAGCAGTACTTC
J gene: TRBJ2-4; V gene: TRBV7-2; clone size: .; D gene: .; CDR3 length: 18; CDR3 protein: CASTAGLLSASPMSIQYF; CDR3 DNA: TGTGCCAGCACGGCGGGTTTACTCTCAGCTAGTCCGATGTCGATTCAGTACTTC
J gene: TRBJ2-3; V gene: TRBV11-2; clone size: .; D gene: .; CDR3 length: 15; CDR3 protein: CASSQSLQESDTQYF; CDR3 DNA: TGTGCCAGCAGCCAATCTTTACAAGAATCAGATACGCAGTATTTT
J gene: TRBJ1-1; V gene: TRBV29-1; clone size: once; D gene: .; CDR3 length: 12; CDR3 protein: CGVDLDGREAFF; CDR3 DNA: TGCGGCGTTGACCTTGACGGGAGGGAAGCTTTCTTT
J gene: TRBJ2-3; V gene: TRBV7-8; clone size: few; D gene: TRBD2; CDR3 length: 17; CDR3 protein: CASSHRDRGGRTDTQYF; CDR3 DNA: TGTGCCAGCAGCCACAGAGACCGGGGGGGCCGGACAGATACGCAGTATTTT
J gene: TRBJ2-5; V gene: TRBV11-2; clone size: few; D gene: .; CDR3 length: 15; CDR3 protein: CASSLDLNRQETQYF; CDR3 DNA: TGTGCCAGCAGCTTAGATCTTAACAGACAAGAGACCCAGTACTTC
J gene: TRBJ2-3; V gene: TRBV4-2; clone size: .; D gene: .; CDR3 length: 12; CDR3 protein: CATGSYTDTQYF; CDR3 DNA: TGTGCCACCGGGTCCTACACAGATACGCAGTATTTT
J gene: TRBJ1-5; V gene: TRBV12-3/TRBV12-4; clone size: .; D gene: .; CDR3 length: 13; CDR3 protein: CASSLGAHQPQHF; CDR3 DNA: TGTGCCAGCAGTTTAGGGGCTCATCAGCCCCAGCATTTT
J gene: TRBJ2-3; V gene: TRBV20-1; clone size: few; D gene: TRBD2; CDR3 length: 15; CDR3 protein: CSAVQLAGYTDTQYF; CDR3 DNA: TGCAGTGCGGTCCAACTAGCGGGGTACACAGATACGCAGTATTTT
J gene: TRBJ2-1; V gene: TRBV12-3/TRBV12-4; clone size: few; D gene: TRBD1; CDR3 length: 15; CDR3 protein: CASRLGQGGYNEQFF; CDR3 DNA: TGTGCCAGCAGGCTGGGACAGGGAGGGTACAATGAGCAGTTCTTC
J gene: TRBJ2-3; V gene: TRBV12-3/TRBV12-4; clone size: .; D gene: .; CDR3 length: 12; CDR3 protein: CASRTRSDTQYF; CDR3 DNA: TGTGCCAGCAGAACTAGGTCAGATACGCAGTATTTT
J gene: TRBJ2-5; V gene: TRBV20-1; clone size: .; D gene: .; CDR3 length: 14; CDR3 protein: CSARDSGKQETQYF; CDR3 DNA: TGCAGTGCTAGAGATTCTGGCAAGCAAGAGACCCAGTACTTC
J gene: TRBJ2-1; V gene: TRBV18; clone size: .; D gene: TRBD2; CDR3 length: 15; CDR3 protein: CASSPGTRDYNEQFF; CDR3 DNA: TGTGCCAGCTCACCAGGGACTAGGGACTACAATGAGCAGTTCTTC
J gene: TRBJ1-2; V gene: TRBV7-9; clone size: .; D gene: .; CDR3 length: 16; CDR3 protein: CASSLAGPGHNYGYTF; CDR3 DNA: TGTGCCAGCAGCTTAGCGGGACCAGGGCATAACTATGGCTACACCTTC
J gene: TRBJ1-1; V gene: TRBV11-3; clone size: .; D gene: .; CDR3 length: 11; CDR3 protein: CASSPGPEAFF; CDR3 DNA: TGTGCCAGCAGCCCGGGACCAGAAGCTTTCTTT
J gene: TRBJ2-1; V gene: TRBV3-1; clone size: many; D gene: TRBD2; CDR3 length: 13; CDR3 protein: CASSQLAGDEQFF; CDR3 DNA: TGTGCCAGCAGCCAACTAGCGGGGGATGAGCAGTTCTTC
J gene: TRBJ2-3; V gene: TRBV5-1; clone size: .; D gene: .; CDR3 length: 14; CDR3 protein: CATSALDSADTQYF; CDR3 DNA: TGCGCCACCTCAGCGTTAGATTCGGCAGATACGCAGTATTTT
J gene: TRBJ2-3; V gene: TRBV7-6; clone size: .; D gene: TRBD2; CDR3 length: 15; CDR3 protein: CASSLNGGRADTQYF; CDR3 DNA: TGTGCCAGCAGCTTGAACGGCGGGAGAGCAGATACGCAGTATTTT
J gene: TRBJ2-5; V gene: TRBV24-1; clone size: few; D gene: .; CDR3 length: 13; CDR3 protein: CATSGTPRETQYF; CDR3 DNA: TGTGCCACCAGTGGGACACCACGGGAGACCCAGTACTTC
J gene: TRBJ1-2; V gene: TRBV27; clone size: .; D gene: .; CDR3 length: 18; CDR3 protein: CASSPQLGNALVVNGYTF; CDR3 DNA: TGTGCCAGCAGTCCTCAACTGGGGAATGCTTTGGTCGTCAATGGCTACACCTTC
J gene: TRBJ1-2; V gene: TRBV2; clone size: few; D gene: .; CDR3 length: 11; CDR3 protein: CASRVDYGYTF; CDR3 DNA: TGTGCCAGCAGGGTTGATTATGGCTACACCTTC
J gene: TRBJ1-1; V gene: TRBV28; clone size: .; D gene: .; CDR3 length: 16; CDR3 protein: CASSPPPTGINTEAFF; CDR3 DNA: TGTGCCAGCAGTCCACCGCCCACAGGGATAAACACTGAAGCTTTCTTT
J gene: TRBJ1-4; V gene: TRBV5-4; clone size: .; D gene: .; CDR3 length: 15; CDR3 protein: CASSRQQGGNEKLFF; CDR3 DNA: TGTGCCAGCAGCAGACAACAGGGCGGAAATGAAAAACTGTTTTTT